This T cell receptor beta chain was recorded in a study of T cells in Graves' hyperthyroidism and ophthalmopathy. Amplified TCR beta CDR3 regions came from RNA transcripts. The HTBI primer set served for first-round RT-PCR of the TCR CDR3. Via MiXCR, TCRdb re-called the multiplex PCR reads, giving one row per CDR3 protein. This sample has roughly 290,000 distinct CDR3 sequences, with over 15% found just once. The CDR3 totals 15 residues. From germline, CDR1 is SNHLY and CDR2 FYNNEI. V lost 6 bases, J lost 0 bases, and 11 bases lay in between. The chain is built from TRBV2 and TRBJ2-2; D gene uncertain. The sample consisted of blood. The receptor's source is a woman aged 55-70 years with Graves' ophthalmopathy. This CDR3 is CASSSEVANTGELFF. The CDR3 region has the DNA TGTGCCAGCAGCTCCGAGGTGGCGAACACCGGGGAGCTGTTTTTT.